A selection of T cell receptor beta chains follows, all from one sample in a study of T cell changes during pregnancy in multiple sclerosis. Repertoires were generated with immunoSEQ multiplex PCR, while TCRdb's copy carries only in-frame clones and drops some. The sample holds 20,000 to 25,000 clones, around nine tenths seen once. Sample: CD8+ T cells from peripheral blood mononuclear cells, taken in the second trimester of pregnancy. Receptors originate from a female donor in good health, enrolled as a control in a pregnancy study. Both conserved end residues are part of each CDR3. Fields, in order: D gene, V gene, J gene, clone size, CDR3 DNA, CDR3 protein. The D gene is left open where the match is weak. Some rows mark clone size as missing; the rest say once, few, many or name a class of expanded clone.

NA	TRBV4-2	TRBJ2-1	few	TGTGCCAGCAGCCAAGAAGGGGGGGCCCCCTACAATGAGCAGTTCTTC	CASSQEGGAPYNEQFF
TRBD1	TRBV29-1	TRBJ1-1	NA	TGCAGCGCGGACAGGGACCTTGAAGCTTTCTTT	CSADRDLEAFF
TRBD1	TRBV5-8	TRBJ1-5	few	TGTGCCAGCAGCTTGGAAGGGACAGGGGGCCATCAGCCCCAGCATTTT	CASSLEGTGGHQPQHF
TRBD2	TRBV4-2	TRBJ2-1	medium-sized	TGTGCCAGCAGCCAAGATAGTACTAGCGGGACCTACAATGAGCAGTTCTTC	CASSQDSTSGTYNEQFF
TRBD2	TRBV7-7	TRBJ2-5	NA	TGTGCCAGCAGCTTAGAGCTAGCGGGGGGTATTGAGACCCAGTACTTC	CASSLELAGGIETQYF
NA	TRBV30	TRBJ1-2	NA	TGTGCCTGGGGACCAGGGTTTTATGGCTACACCTTC	CAWGPGFYGYTF
TRBD1	TRBV19	TRBJ1-3	NA	TGTGCCAGTAGTATGCGACAGGGCGGGAACACCATATATTTT	CASSMRQGGNTIYF
NA	TRBV6-4	TRBJ2-3	NA	TGTGCCAGCAGTCTCAGGACAGACGGCGCAGATACGCAGTATTTT	CASSLRTDGADTQYF
TRBD2	TRBV4-1	TRBJ2-5	NA	TGCGCCAGCAGCCAAGAGGTCGGGTCGGGAGGGACCCAGTACTTC	CASSQEVGSGGTQYF
TRBD2	TRBV19	TRBJ2-7	NA	TGTGCCAGTAAGCTGAGACTAGCGGGAGTGGACGAGCAGTACTTC	CASKLRLAGVDEQYF
NA	TRBV30	TRBJ2-2	NA	TGTGCCTGGCTGAGGGAGACGCCCACCGGGGAGCTGTTTTTT	CAWLRETPTGELFF
TRBD2	TRBV4-2	TRBJ2-3	NA	TGTGCCAGCAGCCAAGAGGGACTAGCGGGGGGGCCACCAGATACGCAGTATTTT	CASSQEGLAGGPPDTQYF
TRBD1	TRBV9	TRBJ1-1	NA	TGTGCCAGCAGCCCATTCGACAGGGAGGACACTGAAGCTTTCTTT	CASSPFDREDTEAFF
TRBD2	TRBV2	TRBJ2-5	NA	TGTGCCAGCAGTGTAGCCGGGAGGGCAGAGACCCAGTACTTC	CASSVAGRAETQYF
NA	TRBV6-1	TRBJ1-4	NA	TGTGCCAGCAGTGAAGAGGGCGGGTCTATGGAAAAACTGTTTTTT	CASSEEGGSMEKLFF
TRBD1	TRBV7-8	TRBJ1-2	NA	TGTGCCAGCAGCGAGGCCCCAGGGGGCTATGGCTACACCTTC	CASSEAPGGYGYTF
NA	TRBV5-4	TRBJ2-1	NA	TGTGCCAGCAGCGCGGGGACAGCATCCTACAATGAGCAGTTCTTC	CASSAGTASYNEQFF
TRBD1	TRBV7-8	TRBJ2-7	NA	TGTGCCAGCAGCCCTGGGACAGGGGGATTCTACGAGCAGTACTTC	CASSPGTGGFYEQYF
TRBD1	TRBV7-2	TRBJ1-5	few	TGTGCCAGCAGCCGAACAGGGGGCCAGCCCCAGCATTTT	CASSRTGGQPQHF
NA	TRBV15	TRBJ1-1	NA	TGTGCCACCAGCAGCCCCCTCGACAGGCTGAACACTGAAGCTTTCTTT	CATSSPLDRLNTEAFF
NA	TRBV4-2	TRBJ2-7	once	TGTGCCAGCAGCCAAGGAGGTCGGCAGTACTTC	CASSQGGRQYF
TRBD1	TRBV9	TRBJ2-1	NA	TGTGCCAGCACCTCTACAGGGACAGGCGGCGAGCAGTTCTTC	CASTSTGTGGEQFF
NA	TRBV27	TRBJ2-1	NA	TGTGCCAGCAGTCAGCCCGACACCTACAATGAGCAGTTCTTC	CASSQPDTYNEQFF
TRBD2	TRBV19	TRBJ2-2	NA	TGTGCCAGTAGGGCGGGGGGCAGGACCGGGGAGCTGTTTTTT	CASRAGGRTGELFF
TRBD2	TRBV10-3	TRBJ2-7	NA	TGTGCCATCAGTGAGTCTGGGACTAGCGGGACACCACATTGGGAGCCCCGATTCTCCTACGAGCAGTACTTC	CAISESGTSGTPHWEPRFSYEQYF
NA	TRBV2	TRBJ2-7	NA	TGTGCCAGCAGTGCCCCCTGGGACTTTACCTACGAGCAGTACTTC	CASSAPWDFTYEQYF
TRBD2	TRBV2	TRBJ2-1	once	TGTGCCAGCAGCGGGACTAGCGGCCTTAGCTCCTACAATGAGCAGTTCTTC	CASSGTSGLSSYNEQFF
NA	TRBV18	TRBJ2-7	NA	TGTGCCAGCTCACCACCTTCCACTAGTTCACAGCAGTACTTC	CASSPPSTSSQQYF
TRBD1	TRBV5-8	TRBJ2-7	NA	TGTGCCAGCAGCTCGGACAGGAGAGGGTCCTACGAGCAGTACTTC	CASSSDRRGSYEQYF
NA	TRBV5-1	TRBJ1-1	NA	TGCGCCAGCAGCATCACAGGGAACACTGAAGCTTTCTTT	CASSITGNTEAFF
NA	TRBV27	TRBJ2-3	NA	TGTGCCAGCAGTTGGACTACTAGCACAGATACGCAGTATTTT	CASSWTTSTDTQYF
NA	TRBV11-3	TRBJ2-7	NA	TGTGCCAGCAGCTCAGGGACAAGACTCTACGAGCAGTACTTC	CASSSGTRLYEQYF
TRBD2	TRBV23-1	TRBJ2-7	NA	TGCGCCAGCCCCGGGGGGACACCAGGATTAGCGGGAGGGGAGCAGTACTTC	CASPGGTPGLAGGEQYF
NA	TRBV30	TRBJ1-2	NA	TGTGCCTGGAGTTTTGCCGGACAGAACTATGGCTACACCTTC	CAWSFAGQNYGYTF
TRBD2	TRBV28	TRBJ2-1	NA	TGTGCCAGCAGTTTCCCCTCCGGGACTAGCGGGGTGGGCAATGAGCAGTTCTTC	CASSFPSGTSGVGNEQFF